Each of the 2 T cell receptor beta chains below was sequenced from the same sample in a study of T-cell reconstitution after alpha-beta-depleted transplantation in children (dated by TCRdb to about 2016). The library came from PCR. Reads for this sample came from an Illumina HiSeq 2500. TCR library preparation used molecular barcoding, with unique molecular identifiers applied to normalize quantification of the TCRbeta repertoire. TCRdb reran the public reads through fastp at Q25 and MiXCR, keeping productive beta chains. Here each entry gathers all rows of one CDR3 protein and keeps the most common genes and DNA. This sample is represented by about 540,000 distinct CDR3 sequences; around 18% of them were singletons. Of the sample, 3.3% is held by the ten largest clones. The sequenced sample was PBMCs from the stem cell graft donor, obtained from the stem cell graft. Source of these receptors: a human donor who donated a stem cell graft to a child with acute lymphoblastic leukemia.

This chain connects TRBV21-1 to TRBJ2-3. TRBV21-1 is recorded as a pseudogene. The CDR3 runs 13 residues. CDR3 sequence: CASSRAGTDTQYF. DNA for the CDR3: TGTGCCAGCAGCCGGGCAGGCACAGATACGCAGTATTTT.

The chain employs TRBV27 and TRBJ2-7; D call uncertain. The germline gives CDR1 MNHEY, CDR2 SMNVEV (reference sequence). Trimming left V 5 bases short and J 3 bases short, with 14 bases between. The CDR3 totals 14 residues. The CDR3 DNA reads TGTGCCAGCAGTATTAGGGTCCCCTACTACGAGCAGTACTTC. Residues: CASSIRVPYYEQYF.